Presented here are 5 T cell receptor beta chains from one specimen sequenced in a study of T-cell memory formation after mild COVID-19. Using its own MiXCR run on the 5' RACE reads, TCRdb lists one record per CDR3 protein. This table has 250,000 to 400,000 distinct CDR3 sequences, roughly an eighth appearing once. The specimen sequenced was PBMCs or a T cell subset sorted from them (not recorded which). Receptor source: a man aged 18-30 years who had mild COVID-19 (a few samples of this study predate the infection). Cell type and time point are not known.

This clonotype was counted a few times. The chain links TRBV7-9 to TRBJ1-1, with 8 nucleotides matching TRBD1. The germline V gene encodes CDR1 SEHNR and CDR2 FQNEAQ (reference sequence). The ends lost 2 bases at V and 11 bases at J; junction bases unmatched: 10. CDR3 length: 14 residues. The CDR3 protein is CASSLYSDRVEAFF. In DNA, the CDR3 is TGTGCCAGCAGCTTATACTCGGACAGGGTAGAGGCTTTCTTT. Together with reference TRBV7-9 and TRBJ1-1, the CDR3 gives the full variable domain: DTGVSQNPRHKITKRGQNVTFRCDPISEHNRLYWYRQTLGQGPEFLTYFQNEAQLEKSRLLSDRFSAERPKGSFSTLEIQRTEQGDSAMYLCASSLYSDRVEAFFGQGTRLTVV.

This CDR3 reads CASSPTSLDTDTQYF. CDR3 coding DNA: TGTGCCAGCAGCCCGACATCCCTCGACACAGATACGCAGTATTTT. This rearrangement joins TRBV7-9 to TRBJ2-3; D ambiguous. The CDR3 is 15 amino acids. The V gene lost 5 bases and the J gene lost 2 bases, with 14 bases spanning the gap. From germline, CDR1 is SEHNR and CDR2 FQNEAQ (reference sequence).

The V call is TRBV5-6, the J call TRBJ1-1; the D is unclear. Germline CDR1 is SGHDT and CDR2 is YYEEEE. The CDR3 is made up of 12 amino acids. Trimming left V 3 bases short and J 10 bases short, with 13 bases between. CDR3 in DNA: TGTGCCAGCAGCTCGAACTATGGGAGAGCTTTCTTT. Translated: CASSSNYGRAFF.

This chain joins TRBV6-1 and TRBJ1-2; D is unresolved. The V gene's germline CDR1 is MNHNS and CDR2 SASEGT. This CDR3 contains 14 residues. V was shortened by 2 bases and J by 4 bases, with 11 bases between the two germline ends. The CDR3 DNA sequence: TGTGCCAGCAGTGAACTTCTTGGGAGCTATGGCTACACCTTC. Protein: CASSELLGSYGYTF.

This rearrangement joins TRBV7-2 to TRBJ2-7, with 9 nucleotides matching TRBD1. Germline V CDR1 and CDR2: SGHTA, FQGNSA. V lost 1 base and J lost 3; bases outside the gene matches: 4. The CDR3 runs 15 residues. CDR3 coding DNA: TGTGCCAGCAGCTTAGATGGGACAGGGTTCTACGAGCAGTACGTC. It codes for CASSLDGTGFYEQYV.